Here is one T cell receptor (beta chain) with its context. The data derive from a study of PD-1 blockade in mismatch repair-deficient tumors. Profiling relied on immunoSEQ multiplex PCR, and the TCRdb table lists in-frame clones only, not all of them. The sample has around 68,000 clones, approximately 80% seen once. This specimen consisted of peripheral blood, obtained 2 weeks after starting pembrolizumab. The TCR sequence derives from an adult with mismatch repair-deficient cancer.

The CDR3 nucleotides are TGTGCCAGCAGGCCGGGCTCTGGGGCCAACGTCCTGACTTTC. It encodes CASRPGSGANVLTF. This sequence joins TRBV6-5 and TRBJ2-6; D is unclear. Germline lookup yields CDR1 MNHEY and CDR2 SVGAGI. Trimming removed 6 bases at V and 0 bases at J, with 6 bases between. This CDR3 is built from 14 residues.